This T cell receptor (beta chain) is drawn from a study of blood T cell dynamics during melanoma immunotherapy. Study-wide context: First-line therapy was either pembrolizumab or nivolumab with ipilimumab for metastatic melanoma.

Time point noted: pre-treatment baseline. Germline assignment: CDR1 SGHAT and CDR2 FQNNGV. The ends were cut back, 5 bases at V and 9 bases at J, with 16 bases in the middle. CDR3 length: 13 residues. Method: immunoSEQ multiplex PCR; TCRdb's copy keeps in-frame clones and lacks some. This table has roughly 10,000 clones, over 65% appearing once. The chain uses TRBV11-2 and TRBJ1-1; no clear D gene. This sequence originates from a human donor with melanoma. This specimen consisted of blood, obtained from a patient treated with checkpoint blockade. The CDR3 region is CASSLGPSRQAFF. The CDR3 nucleotides are TGTGCCAGCAGCCTCGGACCATCCCGCCAAGCTTTCTTT. Combining the CDR3 with reference TRBV11-2 and TRBJ1-1 gives the whole variable domain EAGVAQSPRYKIIEKRQSVAFWCNPISGHATLYWYQQILGQGPKLLIQFQNNGVVDDSQLPKDRFSAERLKGVDSTLKIQPAKLEDSAVYLCASSLGPSRQAFFGQGTRLTVV.